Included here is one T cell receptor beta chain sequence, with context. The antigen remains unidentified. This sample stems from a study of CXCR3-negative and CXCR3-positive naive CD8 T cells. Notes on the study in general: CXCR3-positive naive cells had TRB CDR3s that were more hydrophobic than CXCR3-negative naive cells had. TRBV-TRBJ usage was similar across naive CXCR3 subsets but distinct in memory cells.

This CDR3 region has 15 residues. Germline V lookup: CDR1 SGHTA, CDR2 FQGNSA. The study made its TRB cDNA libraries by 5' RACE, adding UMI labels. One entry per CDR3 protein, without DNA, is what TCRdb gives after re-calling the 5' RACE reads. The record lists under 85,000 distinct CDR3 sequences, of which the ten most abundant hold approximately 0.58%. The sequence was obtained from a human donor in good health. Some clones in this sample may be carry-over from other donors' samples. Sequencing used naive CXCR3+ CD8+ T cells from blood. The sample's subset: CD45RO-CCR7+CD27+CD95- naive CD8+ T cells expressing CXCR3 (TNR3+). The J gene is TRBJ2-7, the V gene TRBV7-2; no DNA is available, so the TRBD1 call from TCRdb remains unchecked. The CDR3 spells CASSPLAGVYDEQYF.